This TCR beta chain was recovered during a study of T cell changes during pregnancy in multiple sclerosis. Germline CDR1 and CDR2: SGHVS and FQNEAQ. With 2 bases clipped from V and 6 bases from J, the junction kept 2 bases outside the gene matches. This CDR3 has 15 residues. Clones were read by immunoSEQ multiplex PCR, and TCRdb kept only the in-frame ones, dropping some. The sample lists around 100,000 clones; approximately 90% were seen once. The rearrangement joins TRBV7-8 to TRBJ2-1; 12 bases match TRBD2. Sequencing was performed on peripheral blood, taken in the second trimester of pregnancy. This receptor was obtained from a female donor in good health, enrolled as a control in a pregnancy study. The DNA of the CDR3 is TGTGCCAGCAGCTTAAGACTAGCGGGAGTCAATGAGCAGTTCTTC. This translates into CASSLRLAGVNEQFF.